A single sample is the source of the 27 T cell receptor beta chains below, sequenced in a study of cytomegalovirus exposure and HLA in healthy donors. The PCR contained 60 Vbeta and 13 Jbeta primers. TCRdb keeps only in-frame clones here, not all; method: immunoSEQ multiplex PCR. Among 150,000 to 200,000 clones listed, approximately 78% were seen once. Sequencing was carried out using PBMCs. These receptors originate from a human donor in good health.

The rearrangement uses TRBV4-3 and TRBJ1-2, with 7 bases identical to TRBD1. The CDR3 has 17 residues. Germline V gene sequence: CDR1 LGHNA, CDR2 YSLEER. With V trimmed by 0 bases and J by 4 bases, 11 bases remained unmatched. CDR3 sequence (DNA): TGCGCCAGCAGCCAAGATCCCGGGGACAGCTCGACCTATGGCTACACCTTC. Protein sequence: CASSQDPGDSSTYGYTF.

The chain uses TRBV7-2 and TRBJ2-3; 7 bases align to TRBD2. Germline V gene lookup returns CDR1 SGHTA and CDR2 FQGNSA. V shed 4 bases, J shed 6 bases, and the junction held 7 bases outside the gene matches. The CDR3 is 14 residues long. For the CDR3, the DNA is TGTGCCAGCAGCTCCTCCGGGACTACTGATACGCAGTATTTT. It is translated as CASSSSGTTDTQYF.

The chain recombines TRBV15 with TRBJ2-7; 8 bases are shared with TRBD1. With 1 base clipped from V and 3 bases from J, the junction kept 2 bases outside the gene matches. The CDR3 is made up of 14 amino acids. The germline CDR1 and CDR2 sequences are LNHNV and YYDKDF (reference sequence). The CDR3 reads CATSRGGQVYEQYF. The CDR3 DNA is TGTGCCACCAGCAGAGGGGGACAGGTCTACGAGCAGTACTTC.

This sequence joins TRBV9 and TRBJ2-3; possibly TRBD2 for D (6 bases). This CDR3 has 16 amino acids. CDR1 and CDR2 from the germline V gene are SGDLS and YYNGEE. V lost 4 bases, J lost 2 bases, and 17 bases lay in between. The CDR3 spells CASSPPAGTITDTQYF. The CDR3 nucleotides are TGTGCCAGCAGCCCCCCCGCGGGAACTATCACAGATACGCAGTATTTT.

The chain couples TRBV5-6 to TRBJ2-1; a possible D gene is TRBD2 (5 bases). The V end lost 0 bases, the J end lost 2 bases, and 9 bases lay between the germline ends. Germline V CDR1 and CDR2: SGHDT, YYEEEE. The CDR3 runs to 15 residues. CDR3 region: CASSLDGVAYNEQFF. The DNA for the CDR3 is TGTGCCAGCAGCTTGGACGGGGTAGCCTACAATGAGCAGTTCTTC.

This chain connects TRBV4-1 to TRBJ1-1, with D maybe TRBD1 (6 bases). CDR1 and CDR2 (germline): MGHRA, YSYEKL. Trimming took 6 bases from V and 1 from J, leaving 15 bases between them. The CDR3 length is 15 residues. CDR3 residues: CASSLIGQRNTEAFF. CDR3 DNA: TGCGCCAGCAGTCTTATAGGACAGAGGAACACTGAAGCTTTCTTT.

The V and J genes are TRBV19 and TRBJ1-3; the D gene is possibly TRBD1 (5 bases). CDR3 length: 16 residues. Germline V lookup: CDR1 LNHDA, CDR2 SQIVND (reference sequence). V lost 3 bases and J lost 0, with 12 bases in between. CDR3 sequence reads: CASSIRPGHSGNTIYF. The CDR3 DNA sequence: TGTGCCAGTAGTATTCGGCCAGGACACTCTGGAAACACCATATATTTT. The whole variable domain, filled in from reference TRBV19 and TRBJ1-3, reads DGGITQSPKYLFRKEGQNVTLSCEQNLNHDAMYWYRQDPGQGLRLIYYSQIVNDFQKGDIAEGYSVSREKKESFPLTVTSAQKNPTAFYLCASSIRPGHSGNTIYFGEGSWLTVV.

On this clone itself: At one of its ends the junction is not consistent with the germline gene, which may arise from a read error. The chain has TRBV7-9 and TRBJ2-2, with 7 bases lining up with TRBD1. CDR1 SEHNR and CDR2 FQNEAQ come from the germline V gene (reference sequence). This CDR3 has 16 residues. The CDR3 DNA reads as TGTTCCAGCAGCTTACTTGCAGGGGGGAACACCGGGGAGCTGTTTTTT. It encodes CSSSLLAGGNTGELFF.

This chain connects TRBV27 to TRBJ2-7, with 8 bases that match TRBD2. The CDR3 loop spans 15 amino acids. The germline CDR1 and CDR2 sequences are MNHEY and SMNVEV (reference sequence). Trimming cost V 6 bases and J 1 base; bases outside gene matches: 8. CDR3 coding DNA: TGTGCCAGCAGCTCACCGGGACTAGGATCCTACGAGCAGTACTTC. Its protein is CASSSPGLGSYEQYF.

This chain joins TRBV7-2 and TRBJ1-2; TRBD1 matches at 7 bases. CDR1 and CDR2 (germline): SGHTA, FQGNSA. The CDR3 is made up of 18 amino acids. J was trimmed by 5 bases and V by 5 bases; bases with no gene match: 20. The CDR3 spells CASSPDSRTGLYPYGYTF. CDR3 in DNA: TGTGCCAGCAGCCCCGACAGTCGGACAGGACTATACCCGTATGGCTACACCTTC.

This clone was recorded once. This chain joins TRBV18 and TRBJ1-1; D ambiguous. Deletions cut 3 bases from V and 1 base from J, with 6 bases between. Germline CDR1 and CDR2: KGHSH and LQKENI. This CDR3 has 13 amino acids. DNA of the CDR3: TGTGCCAGCTCACCGGCCCCGAACACTGAAGCTTTCTTT. Translated, it gives CASSPAPNTEAFF.

The rearrangement links TRBV4-1 to TRBJ1-1; TRBD1 is a possible D gene (5 bases). Germline assignment: CDR1 MGHRA and CDR2 YSYEKL. The CDR3 has 17 residues. V lost 5 bases to trimming and J lost 1 base, with 20 bases between them. The CDR3 bases are TGCGCCAGCAGCGATTATAGATGGGGCGGAGCGAACACTGAAGCTTTCTTT. It encodes CASSDYRWGGANTEAFF.

The genes are TRBV30 and TRBJ2-3; D perhaps matches TRBD2 (5 bases). Germline CDR1 GTSNPN, CDR2 SVGIG (reference sequence). The length of the CDR3 is 14 residues. V was trimmed by 1 base and J by 1 base, leaving 9 bases between them. The CDR3 sequence: CAWSGTYGTDTQYF. Here the CDR3 DNA reads TGTGCCTGGAGTGGGACTTATGGCACAGATACGCAGTATTTT.

The chain uses TRBV7-6 and TRBJ2-1; 10 bases fit TRBD2. V shed 5 bases, J shed 0 bases, and the junction held 13 bases outside the gene matches. Per germline, CDR1 SGHVS and CDR2 FNYEAQ. The CDR3 sequence is 19 residues long. In DNA, the CDR3 is TGTGCCAGCAGCGGGGGAATCCTAGCGGGGGTTAGCTCCTACAATGAGCAGTTCTTC. Its translation is CASSGGILAGVSSYNEQFF.

The chain links TRBV18 to TRBJ1-2, with D tentatively TRBD1 (6 bases). In germline, CDR1 is KGHSH, CDR2 LQKENI. V was pared by 5 bases and J by 4 bases, with 14 bases between. This CDR3 region has 14 residues. The CDR3 bases are TGTGCCAGCTCATCCTTGGACAGCCCCTATGGCTACACCTTC. The encoded protein is CASSSLDSPYGYTF.

The V call is TRBV25-1, the J call TRBJ2-7; D is perhaps TRBD2 (6 bases). V lost 6 bases, J lost 7 bases, and 19 bases lay in between. Germline V CDR1 and CDR2: MGHDK, SYGVNS. This CDR3 is built from 14 residues. The CDR3 sequence: CASRGPGLGGEQYF. The CDR3 nucleotides read TGTGCCAGCAGGGGTCCGGGACTGGGTGGGGAGCAGTACTTC.

This sequence joins TRBV5-6 and TRBJ1-4; weak D call: TRBD1 (6 bases). Germline V gene lookup returns CDR1 SGHDT and CDR2 YYEEEE. This CDR3 spans 14 amino acids. The V end was cut by 3 bases, the J end by 4 bases, with 10 bases between. The CDR3 DNA is TGTGCCAGCAGCTCCAGGGGTGGTAATGAAAAACTGTTTTTT. The encoded protein is CASSSRGGNEKLFF.

V usage is TRBV2 and J usage is TRBJ2-3; D may be TRBD1 (5 bases). Germline CDR1 and CDR2: SNHLY and FYNNEI. The CDR3 totals 15 residues. V dropped 3 bases and J dropped 1 base, with 11 bases sitting between them. The chain's CDR3 is CASSESRARTDTQYF. CDR3 nucleotide sequence: TGTGCCAGCAGTGAGTCCAGGGCTCGCACAGATACGCAGTATTTT.

The genes are TRBV27 and TRBJ1-1, with D unresolved. V was clipped by 4 bases and J by 4 bases, with 13 bases between them. The CDR3 loop spans 14 amino acids. Germline CDR1 reads MNHEY; CDR2 reads SMNVEV (reference sequence). CDR3 sequence reads: CASSWVAGPTEAFF. The CDR3 DNA follows: TGTGCCAGCAGTTGGGTTGCGGGTCCCACTGAAGCTTTCTTT.

The J gene is TRBJ1-1, the V gene TRBV2; the D is unclear. This CDR3 contains 12 residues. CDR1 and CDR2 from the germline V gene are SNHLY and FYNNEI. Trimming shortened V by 1 base and J by 8 bases, and 8 bases separated the two germline ends. For the CDR3, the DNA is TGTGCCAGCAGTGAAGTTGCCAGGGAAGCTTTCTTT. Translation gives CASSEVAREAFF.

This clone has more than one count but fewer than ten. The chain carries TRBV6-1 and TRBJ1-5; D is undetermined. Germline V gives CDR1 MNHNS, CDR2 SASEGT. The CDR3 sequence is 17 residues long. V shed 1 base and J shed 1 base, with 14 bases lying between them. The chain's CDR3 is CASSEGHLRGSNQPQHF. The DNA for the CDR3 is TGTGCCAGCAGTGAAGGACACCTCCGGGGAAGCAATCAGCCCCAGCATTTT.

The chain joins TRBV4-1 to TRBJ2-1; 7 nucleotides match TRBD1. V trimming: 0 bases; J trimming: 14 bases; junction bases outside the gene matches: 4. The CDR3 extends over 12 amino acids. Germline assignment: CDR1 MGHRA and CDR2 YSYEKL. CDR3 sequence: CASSQETGWKFF. CDR3 bases: TGCGCCAGCAGCCAAGAGACAGGGTGGAAGTTCTTC.

The genes are TRBV4-1 and TRBJ2-5; 8 nucleotides agree with TRBD2. V gave up 5 bases and J gave up 2 bases; unmatched junction bases: 4. The CDR3 covers 14 residues. CDR1 is MGHRA and CDR2 is YSYEKL in the germline V gene. CDR3: CASSSIAGQETQYF. The CDR3 DNA follows: TGCGCCAGCAGCTCGATAGCGGGGCAAGAGACCCAGTACTTC.

The chain has TRBV11-2 and TRBJ2-7, with 7 bases matching TRBD1. CDR3 length: 13 residues. Germline-derived CDR1 and CDR2 are SGHAT and FQNNGV. Trimming took 5 bases from V and 1 from J; bases not matched to a gene: 2. CDR3 sequence: CASSPQGSYEQYF. The DNA for the CDR3 is TGTGCCAGCAGCCCACAGGGGTCCTACGAGCAGTACTTC.

This chain joins TRBV2 and TRBJ2-7; 9 bases align to TRBD2. The germline CDR1 and CDR2 sequences are SNHLY and FYNNEI. The CDR3 is 14 residues long. V was pared by 8 bases and J by 2 bases, with 7 bases of the junction left unmatched. CDR3 in DNA: TGTGCCAGCGCTAGAGGACTAGCGACCTACGAGCAGTACTTC. This gives the protein CASARGLATYEQYF.

The chain links TRBV2 to TRBJ1-5; tentatively, D is TRBD1 (6 bases). The germline gives CDR1 SNHLY, CDR2 FYNNEI. CDR3 length equals 14 residues. With 3 bases removed from V and 7 bases from J, the gap between germline ends came to 13 bases. The CDR3 nucleotides are TGTGCCAGCAGTGAGGGGGGGGGCTGGCAGCCCCAGCATTTT. Its protein is CASSEGGGWQPQHF. The whole variable domain, remainder taken from reference TRBV2 and TRBJ1-5, is EPEVTQTPSHQVTQMGQEVILRCVPISNHLYFYWYRQILGQKVEFLVSFYNNEISEKSEIFDDQFSVERPDGSNFTLKIRSTKLEDSAMYFCASSEGGGWQPQHFGDGTRLSIL.

This CDR3 is CASSVRELYEQFF. The CDR3 nucleotides are TGTGCCAGCAGCGTGAGGGAACTTTATGAGCAGTTCTTC. The chain has TRBV9 and TRBJ2-1; maybe TRBD2 (5 bases). Looked up from germline, CDR1 is SGDLS and CDR2 is YYNGEE. V was trimmed by 2 bases and J by 8 bases, leaving 11 bases between them. CDR3 length: 13 amino acids.